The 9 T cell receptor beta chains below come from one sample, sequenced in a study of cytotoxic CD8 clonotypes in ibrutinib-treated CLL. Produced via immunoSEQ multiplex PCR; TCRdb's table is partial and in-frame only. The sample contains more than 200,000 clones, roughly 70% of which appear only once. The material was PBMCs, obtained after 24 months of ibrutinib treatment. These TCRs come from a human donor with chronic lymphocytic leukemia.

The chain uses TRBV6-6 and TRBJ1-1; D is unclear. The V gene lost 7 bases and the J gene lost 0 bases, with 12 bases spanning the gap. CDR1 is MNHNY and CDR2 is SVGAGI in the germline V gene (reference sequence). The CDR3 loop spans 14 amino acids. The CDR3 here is CASNRGNMNTEAFF. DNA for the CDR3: TGTGCCAGCAATAGAGGGAACATGAACACTGAAGCTTTCTTT.

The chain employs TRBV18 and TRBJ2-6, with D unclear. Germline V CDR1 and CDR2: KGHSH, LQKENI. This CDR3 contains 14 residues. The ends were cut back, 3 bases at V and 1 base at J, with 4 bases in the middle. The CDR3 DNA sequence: TGTGCCAGCTCACCCGGATCTGGGGCCAACGTCCTGACTTTC. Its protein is CASSPGSGANVLTF.

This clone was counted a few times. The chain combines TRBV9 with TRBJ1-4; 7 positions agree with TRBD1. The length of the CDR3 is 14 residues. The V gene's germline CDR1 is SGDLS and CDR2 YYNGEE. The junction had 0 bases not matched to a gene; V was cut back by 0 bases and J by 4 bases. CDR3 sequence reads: CASSVGQGNEKLFF. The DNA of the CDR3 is TGTGCCAGCAGCGTAGGACAGGGTAATGAAAAACTGTTTTTT. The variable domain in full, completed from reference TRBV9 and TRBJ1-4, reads DSGVTQTPKHLITATGQRVTLRCSPRSGDLSVYWYQQSLDQGLQFLIQYYNGEERAKGNILERFSAQQFPDLHSELNLSSLELGDSALYFCASSVGQGNEKLFFGSGTQLSVL.

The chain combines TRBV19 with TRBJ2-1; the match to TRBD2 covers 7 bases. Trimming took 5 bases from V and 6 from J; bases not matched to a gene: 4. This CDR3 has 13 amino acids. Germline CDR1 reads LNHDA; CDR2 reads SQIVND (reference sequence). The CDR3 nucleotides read TGTGCCAGTAGTCCTGGACTAGTCAATGAGCAGTTCTTC. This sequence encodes CASSPGLVNEQFF.

CDR3 DNA sequence: TGCGCCAGCAAAAAGGTCAAGCGGAGCCACTACGAGCAGTACTTC. This translates into CASKKVKRSHYEQYF. The chain carries TRBV10-1 and TRBJ2-7, with D perhaps TRBD2 (5 bases). With 7 bases removed from V and 3 bases from J, the gap between germline ends came to 19 bases. This CDR3 contains 15 residues. Germline CDR1 and CDR2: WNHNN and SYGVQD (reference sequence).

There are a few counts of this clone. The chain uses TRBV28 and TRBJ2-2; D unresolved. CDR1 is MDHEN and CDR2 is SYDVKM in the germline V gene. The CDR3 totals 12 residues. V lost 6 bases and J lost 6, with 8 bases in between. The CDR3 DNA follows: TGTGCCAGCAGCCCTGGGGCCGGGGAGCTGTTTTTT. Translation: CASSPGAGELFF.

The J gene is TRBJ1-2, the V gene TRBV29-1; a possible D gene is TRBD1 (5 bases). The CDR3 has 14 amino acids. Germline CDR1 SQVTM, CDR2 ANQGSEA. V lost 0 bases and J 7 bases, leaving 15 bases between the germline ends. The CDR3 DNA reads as TGCAGCGTTGAAGAGAGGTGGCAGGGTGGTGGCTACACCTTC. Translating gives CSVEERWQGGGYTF.

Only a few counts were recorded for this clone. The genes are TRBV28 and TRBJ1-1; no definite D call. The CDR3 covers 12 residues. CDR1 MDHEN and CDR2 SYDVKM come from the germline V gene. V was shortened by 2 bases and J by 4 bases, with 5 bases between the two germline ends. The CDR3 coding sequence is TGTGCCAGCAGTTTAATAAGCACTGAAGCTTTCTTT. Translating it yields CASSLISTEAFF.

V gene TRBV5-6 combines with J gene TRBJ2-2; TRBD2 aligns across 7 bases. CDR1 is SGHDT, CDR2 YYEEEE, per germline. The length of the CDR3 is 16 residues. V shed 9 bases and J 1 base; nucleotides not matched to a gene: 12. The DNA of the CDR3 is TGTGCCACCTCAAGACTAGCAGGAGAGAACACCGGGGAGCTGTTTTTT. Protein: CATSRLAGENTGELFF.